Following are 20 T cell receptor beta chains from one sample sequenced in a study of cytomegalovirus exposure and HLA in healthy donors. The PCR ran on 60 Vbeta and 13 Jbeta primers. TCRdb keeps only in-frame clones here, not all; method: immunoSEQ multiplex PCR. Found here are 200,000 to 250,000 clones, roughly 84% of them singletons; the top ten hold 0.71%. The sequencing input was PBMCs. The source of these receptors is a boy between 2 and 15 years old in good health and CMV-seronegative.

V is TRBV6-1 and J is TRBJ1-3, with D uncertain. V lost 7 bases and J 0 bases, leaving 13 bases between the germline ends. CDR3 length: 15 residues. Germline-derived CDR1 and CDR2 are MNHNS and SASEGT. Written as DNA, the CDR3 is TGTGCCAGCACCTCGGACGGGAACTCTGGAAACACCATATATTTT. Encoded protein: CASTSDGNSGNTIYF.

With respect to this clone: Other nucleotide sequences in the sample specify the same CDR3. The CDR3 DNA reads as TGTGCCAGCAGCTTAGGGCAGGGGGGTTACGAGCAGTACTTC. It encodes CASSLGQGGYEQYF. The chain combines TRBV11-2 with TRBJ2-7, with TRBD1 as a possible D gene (7 bases). From germline, CDR1 is SGHAT and CDR2 FQNNGV. The CDR3 runs 14 residues. Between the trimmed V and J ends, which lost 1 base and 4 bases, there was a span of 11 bases.

The table lists this clone with a count of one. The chain combines TRBV27 with TRBJ2-7; 14 bases map to TRBD2. This CDR3 comprises 15 residues. V lost 5 bases and J lost 6; bases outside the gene matches: 6. Germline V gives CDR1 MNHEY, CDR2 SMNVEV (reference sequence). In DNA form, the CDR3 reads TGTGCCAGCAGTCCAAGGACTAGCGGGAGGCCCGAGCAGTACTTC. It encodes CASSPRTSGRPEQYF.

The chain couples TRBV10-1 to TRBJ2-3, with TRBD1 matching over 7 bases. Germline V gene data show CDR1 as WNHNN and CDR2 as SYGVQD (reference sequence). The ends lost 6 bases at V and 0 bases at J; junction bases unmatched: 6. The CDR3 contains 15 residues. The CDR3 sequence is CASSFGTVSTDTQYF. The CDR3 bases are TGCGCCAGCAGCTTCGGGACAGTAAGCACAGATACGCAGTATTTT.

The chain carries TRBV19 and TRBJ2-1; possibly TRBD2 for D (5 bases). Trimming stripped 1 base from V and 6 bases from J, with 13 bases between. Germline V lookup: CDR1 LNHDA, CDR2 SQIVND (reference sequence). The CDR3 is 15 residues long. CDR3 nucleotide sequence: TGTGCCAGTAGTATAGGTGGAGGCCTTTTCAATGAGCAGTTCTTC. Translation gives CASSIGGGLFNEQFF. The complete variable domain, with remaining parts taken from reference TRBV19 and TRBJ2-1, reads DGGITQSPKYLFRKEGQNVTLSCEQNLNHDAMYWYRQDPGQGLRLIYYSQIVNDFQKGDIAEGYSVSREKKESFPLTVTSAQKNPTAFYLCASSIGGGLFNEQFFGPGTRLTVL.

The rearrangement uses TRBV30 and TRBJ2-2; tentatively, D is TRBD1 (6 bases). The CDR3 runs to 12 residues. The ends were cut back, 5 bases at V and 16 bases at J, with 20 bases in the middle. Germline V gene lookup returns CDR1 GTSNPN and CDR2 SVGIG (reference sequence). The CDR3 DNA sequence: TGTGCCTGGGGGGGTCCAGGGGAAAAAGGGTTTTTT. It is translated as CAWGGPGEKGFF.

The chain employs TRBV2 and TRBJ2-5; D gene unclear. Germline V gene lookup returns CDR1 SNHLY and CDR2 FYNNEI. V gave up 7 bases and J gave up 4 bases, with 10 bases separating them. This CDR3 is built from 12 residues. CDR3 nucleotide sequence: TGTGCCAGCAAGAGTGAAGTAGAGACCCAGTACTTC. Translating gives CASKSEVETQYF.

This clone was seen a handful of times. J is TRBJ1-4 and V is TRBV6-5; D is undetermined. V lost 3 bases and J 0 bases, leaving 5 bases between the germline ends. From germline, CDR1 is MNHEY and CDR2 SVGAGI. The CDR3 contains 14 residues. The CDR3 here is CASSYSPTNEKLFF. The CDR3 bases are TGTGCCAGCAGTTATTCTCCAACTAATGAAAAACTGTTTTTT.

This clone has more than one count but fewer than ten. V usage is TRBV5-6 and J usage is TRBJ2-7, with D perhaps matching TRBD2 (6 bases). Germline V CDR1 and CDR2: SGHDT, YYEEEE. This CDR3 has 14 amino acids. Trimming pared 4 bases from V and 2 bases from J, leaving 13 bases between. This CDR3 reads CASSAAGSTYEQYF. The CDR3 bases are TGTGCCAGCAGCGCTGCCGGGAGCACCTACGAGCAGTACTTC.

This chain connects TRBV30 to TRBJ2-7; 10 bases are a match to TRBD2. The CDR3 loop spans 12 amino acids. Germline trimming cut 5 bases from V and 7 bases from J; bases unmatched to any gene: 5. Germline CDR1 reads GTSNPN; CDR2 reads SVGIG (reference sequence). CDR3 nucleotide sequence: TGTGCCTGGGGTGGACTAGCGGAAGAGCAGTACTTC. Translating gives CAWGGLAEEQYF.

This chain uses TRBV5-1 with TRBJ1-3, with D unclear. The CDR3 is 14 amino acids. Germline V gives CDR1 SGHRS, CDR2 YFSETQ. Trimming cost V 4 bases and J 4 bases, with 12 bases left between them. The CDR3 is CASSLWEEGNTIYF. CDR3 DNA: TGCGCCAGCAGCCTCTGGGAGGAAGGAAACACCATATATTTT.

As DNA, the CDR3 is TGTGCCATCAGTGAGGTTAACTACTACGAGCAGTACTTC. Its translation: CAISEVNYYEQYF. This chain uses TRBV10-3 with TRBJ2-7; D remains ambiguous. This CDR3 is 13 amino acids long. Germline assignment: CDR1 ENHRY and CDR2 SYGVKD. V was pared by 2 bases and J by 3 bases, with 8 bases between.

The J gene is TRBJ1-2, the V gene TRBV6-1, with TRBD1 matching 7 bases. V was clipped by 1 base and J by 4 bases; unmatched bases: 9. CDR1 and CDR2 (germline): MNHNS, SASEGT. The CDR3 totals 16 residues. CDR3 sequence: CASSEGTGWWVYGYTF. The CDR3 DNA is TGTGCCAGCAGTGAAGGGACAGGATGGTGGGTCTATGGCTACACCTTC.

This clone was observed a few times. The rearrangement uses TRBV2 and TRBJ2-3, with 11 bases aligning to TRBD1. CDR1 and CDR2 (germline): SNHLY, FYNNEI. The CDR3 is 16 amino acids. V lost 6 bases, J lost 5 bases, and 10 bases stayed unmatched. The CDR3 loop is CASSLNGQGAGDTQYF. The CDR3 nucleotides read TGTGCCAGCAGCCTCAATGGACAGGGGGCGGGAGATACGCAGTATTTT. The whole variable domain, remainder taken from reference TRBV2 and TRBJ2-3, is EPEVTQTPSHQVTQMGQEVILRCVPISNHLYFYWYRQILGQKVEFLVSFYNNEISEKSEIFDDQFSVERPDGSNFTLKIRSTKLEDSAMYFCASSLNGQGAGDTQYFGPGTRLTVL.

This clone has more than one count but fewer than ten. This specimen includes other DNA sequences encoding the same CDR3. The chain has TRBV30 and TRBJ2-2, with D uncertain. Germline V gene data show CDR1 as GTSNPN and CDR2 as SVGIG (reference sequence). V was trimmed by 0 bases and J by 3 bases, leaving 5 bases between them. This CDR3 is built from 13 residues. CDR3 nucleotide sequence: TGTGCCTGGAGTGTACTTGACACCGGGGAGCTGTTTTTT. It is translated as CAWSVLDTGELFF.

The chain recombines TRBV7-2 with TRBJ2-5; 9 nucleotides agree with TRBD1. Per the germline V gene, CDR1 is SGHTA and CDR2 is FQGNSA. With 3 bases clipped from V and 5 bases from J, the junction kept 13 bases outside the gene matches. The CDR3 is 17 amino acids. The CDR3 here is CASSFAPHRGRGETQYF. In DNA, the CDR3 is TGTGCCAGCAGCTTTGCCCCTCACAGGGGGCGAGGGGAGACCCAGTACTTC.

The chain recombines TRBV28 with TRBJ2-5; TRBD2 might be the D (5 bases). The V and J ends lost 3 bases and 1 base respectively, with 12 bases between them. The CDR3 is 15 residues long. Germline V gene lookup returns CDR1 MDHEN and CDR2 SYDVKM. CDR3 in amino acids: CASSLGVGIQETQYF. The CDR3 nucleotides are TGTGCCAGCAGTTTGGGAGTGGGGATCCAAGAGACCCAGTACTTC.

This chain connects TRBV30 to TRBJ1-2; tentative D call: TRBD1 (5 bases). The CDR3 loop spans 13 amino acids. In germline, CDR1 is GTSNPN, CDR2 SVGIG (reference sequence). The V end lost 1 base, the J end lost 4 bases, and 10 bases lay between the germline ends. The CDR3 nucleotides are TGTGCCTGGAGTGACCCAGGGTCCTATGGCTACACCTTC. Its protein is CAWSDPGSYGYTF. The whole variable domain, remainder taken from reference TRBV30 and TRBJ1-2, is SQTIHQWPATLVQPVGSPLSLECTVEGTSNPNLYWYRQAAGRGLQLLFYSVGIGQISSEVPQNLSASRPQDRQFILSSKKLLLSDSGFYLCAWSDPGSYGYTFGSGTRLTVV.

The V call is TRBV27, the J call TRBJ2-3; 7 bases are shared with TRBD1. The V and J ends lost 2 bases and 1 base, in that order; junction bases with no gene match: 0. This CDR3 is built from 14 residues. The germline gives CDR1 MNHEY, CDR2 SMNVEV (reference sequence). The CDR3 is CASSLGQGTDTQYF. The DNA for the CDR3 is TGTGCCAGCAGTTTAGGACAGGGCACAGATACGCAGTATTTT.

This clone was seen a single time. J is TRBJ1-4 and V is TRBV6-6; TRBD1 agrees at 11 bases. The length of the CDR3 is 14 residues. V was pared by 5 bases and J by 8 bases, with 4 bases of the junction left unmatched. In germline, CDR1 is MNHNY, CDR2 SVGAGI (reference sequence). CDR3 DNA sequence: TGTGCCAGCAGTAGGACAGGGGGCGTCGAAAAACTGTTTTTT. Translated, it gives CASSRTGGVEKLFF.